One sample yielded the 2 T cell receptor beta chains listed below, sequenced in a study of blood T cells in healthy people across ages. The second PCR ran about 6 to 12 cycles with a sample-barcoded 5' primer and J-beta primers. TCRdb called the 5' RACE reads again in MiXCR, with one record for every CDR3 protein. The profile shows under 2 million distinct CDR3 sequences, roughly 30% of them singletons. What was sequenced was blood. The receptor set was obtained from a young woman in good health.

This clonotype occurred once. A much larger clonotype is one base distant, so this may be a read error. The chain recombines TRBV4-2 with TRBJ1-2, with TRBD1 identical over 9 bases. The CDR3 contains 15 residues. The V and J ends lost 0 bases and 10 bases, in that order; junction bases with no gene match: 9. CDR1 LGHNA and CDR2 YNFKEQ come from the germline V gene. CDR3 coding DNA: TGTGCCAGCAGCCAAGATTGGGGGACAGGGATAGACTACACCTTC. Its protein product is CASSQDWGTGIDYTF.

This rearrangement joins TRBV6-5 to TRBJ1-2; 7 bases map to TRBD1. Trimming cost V 6 bases and J 4 bases; bases outside gene matches: 11. The CDR3 is 15 amino acids. Germline loops: CDR1 MNHEY, CDR2 SVGAGI. The CDR3 region has the DNA TGTGCCAGCAGAGTTAACCGGGGGACAGTCTATGGCTACACCTTC. Protein product: CASRVNRGTVYGYTF.